These 31 T cell receptor beta chains were all obtained from the same sample, sequenced in a study of T cells in Graves' hyperthyroidism and ophthalmopathy. Researchers took RNA transcripts and amplified the TCR beta CDR3 regions from them. First-round RT-PCR of the TCR CDR3 relied on the HTBI primer set. TCRdb re-derived calls from the multiplex PCR reads in MiXCR, one entry per CDR3 protein. The data contain hundreds of thousands of distinct CDR3 sequences, less than 25% of them seen just once; the ten biggest clones take up over 30%. Sequencing was carried out using blood. Receptors originate from a man younger than 40 with Graves' ophthalmopathy.

This clonotype showed up many times. The rearrangement joins TRBV9 to TRBJ2-7; D tentatively fits TRBD1 or TRBD2 (5 bases each). The V end was cut by 0 bases, the J end by 0 bases, with 10 bases between. The germline gives CDR1 SGDLS, CDR2 YYNGEE. The CDR3 is made up of 15 amino acids. CDR3 protein: CASSVAWGNSYEQYF. The CDR3 coding sequence is TGTGCCAGCAGCGTAGCTTGGGGGAACTCCTACGAGCAGTACTTC.

This clonotype was seen a handful of times. This rearrangement joins TRBV30 to TRBJ2-7, with 8 nucleotides matching TRBD2. The V and J ends lost 0 bases and 1 base, in that order; junction bases with no gene match: 11. Per the germline V gene, CDR1 is GTSNPN and CDR2 is SVGIG (reference sequence). The CDR3 is 17 residues long. CDR3 in DNA: TGTGCCTGGAGTGTACTCTTGCAGCGGGAGAATTCCTACGAGCAGTACTTC. It translates to CAWSVLLQRENSYEQYF.

A few counts support this clonotype. The rearrangement links TRBV6-2 or TRBV6-3 to TRBJ2-7, with D perhaps being TRBD1 or TRBD2 (5 bases each). The CDR3 totals 16 residues. Trimming left V 0 bases short and J 0 bases short, with 12 bases between. The V gene's germline CDR1 is MNHEY and CDR2 SVGEGT. The CDR3 loop reads CASSYSWDGYSYEQYF. CDR3 nucleotide sequence: TGTGCCAGCAGTTACTCGTGGGACGGTTACTCCTACGAGCAGTACTTC.

This clonotype was counted between two and nine times. This chain uses TRBV10-3 with TRBJ1-1; TRBD1 matches 8 bases. The V gene's germline CDR1 is ENHRY and CDR2 SYGVKD. The V segment lost 6 bases and the J segment 6 bases; nucleotides outside the gene matches: 6. This CDR3 has 13 residues. The CDR3 spells CAIRDREVPEAFF. DNA for the CDR3: TGTGCCATCAGGGACAGGGAGGTCCCTGAAGCTTTCTTT.

This clonotype was recorded a few times. This chain links TRBV11-1 with TRBJ1-3, with no clear D. The V gene's germline CDR1 is SGHAT and CDR2 FQDESV (reference sequence). The length of the CDR3 is 16 residues. The V and J ends lost 3 bases and 0 bases respectively, with 12 bases between them. This CDR3 reads CASSFSRGASGNTIYF. The DNA for the CDR3 is TGTGCCAGCAGCTTCTCTCGGGGTGCCTCTGGAAACACCATATATTTT.

In this sample, this clonotype turned up a few times. This sequence joins TRBV14 and TRBJ1-1, with a tentative D call TRBD1 (5 bases). Trimming removed 0 bases at V and 3 bases at J, with 11 bases between. The CDR3 length is 15 residues. Per germline, CDR1 SGHDN and CDR2 FVKESK. In nucleotides, the CDR3 is TGTGCCAGCAGCCAAGATGGTCAGGGTTACACTGAAGCTTTCTTT. It is translated as CASSQDGQGYTEAFF.

The V and J genes are TRBV6-4 and TRBJ1-2; D not certain. V lost 4 bases and J 4 bases, leaving 10 bases between the germline ends. CDR1 is MRHNA, CDR2 SNTAGT, per germline. The CDR3 covers 13 residues. The CDR3 DNA sequence: TGTGCCAGCAGTGGGGATATCCTCTATGGCTACACCTTC. Its translation: CASSGDILYGYTF.

This clonotype was found a few times. The chain joins TRBV6-1 to TRBJ2-2; either TRBD1 or TRBD2 may fit D (7 bases each). The V gene's germline CDR1 is MNHNS and CDR2 SASEGT. The CDR3 consists of 16 residues. V lost 8 bases to trimming and J lost 4 bases, with 20 bases between them. In DNA form, the CDR3 reads TGTGCCAGCGGCACGACAGGGAGCGGGGTCACCGGGGAGCTGTTTTTT. It yields the protein CASGTTGSGVTGELFF.

This clonotype was observed at least ten times. The V and J genes are TRBV2 and TRBJ1-1; D may be TRBD1 (6 bases). Germline CDR1 is SNHLY and CDR2 is FYNNEI. The V end lost 7 bases, the J end lost 4 bases, and 16 bases lay between the germline ends. The CDR3 sequence is 14 residues long. CDR3 in amino acids: CASKQGRGGTEAFF. CDR3 coding DNA: TGTGCCAGCAAGCAAGGACGAGGGGGCACTGAAGCTTTCTTT.

This clonotype was seen only a few times. The V call is TRBV5-1, the J call TRBJ2-7; no clear D gene. Germline V CDR1 and CDR2: SGHRS, YFSETQ. Trimming cost V 0 bases and J 3 bases, with 10 bases left between them. The CDR3 contains 14 residues. CDR3: CASSLDFPRYEQYF. As DNA, the CDR3 is TGCGCCAGCAGCTTGGACTTTCCCCGCTACGAGCAGTACTTC.

CDR3 region: CAWSRQGVSPLHF. The CDR3 nucleotides read TGTGCCTGGAGTCGACAGGGCGTTTCACCCCTCCACTTT. The genes are TRBV30 and TRBJ1-6; 7 bases fit TRBD1. The CDR3 loop spans 13 amino acids. The V and J ends lost 2 bases and 9 bases, in that order; junction bases with no gene match: 4. The germline gives CDR1 GTSNPN, CDR2 SVGIG (reference sequence).

V usage is TRBV19 and J usage is TRBJ1-5; 8 bases align to TRBD1. Germline V gene lookup returns CDR1 LNHDA and CDR2 SQIVND (reference sequence). The trim removed 3 bases at V and 5 bases at J, leaving 6 bases unmatched. This CDR3 has 15 residues. The CDR3 coding sequence is TGTGCCAGTAGTATCGGGAGACAGGGGTATCAGCCCCAGCATTTT. It is translated as CASSIGRQGYQPQHF. Looking up the rest from reference TRBV19 and TRBJ1-5 gives the full variable domain: DGGITQSPKYLFRKEGQNVTLSCEQNLNHDAMYWYRQDPGQGLRLIYYSQIVNDFQKGDIAEGYSVSREKKESFPLTVTSAQKNPTAFYLCASSIGRQGYQPQHFGDGTRLSIL.

The V gene is TRBV5-1, the J gene TRBJ2-7; 10 bases are shared with TRBD2. After removal of 4 bases from V and 7 bases from J, the junction contained 8 bases not matched to a gene. Per the germline V gene, CDR1 is SGHRS and CDR2 is YFSETQ. This CDR3 is built from 14 residues. The CDR3 DNA reads TGCGCCAGCAGCCGAGCGGGAGGGCCTCTTGAGCAGTACTTC. As protein: CASSRAGGPLEQYF.

This clonotype was picked up many times. The rearrangement links TRBV10-1 to TRBJ2-7, with TRBD1 identical over 7 bases. Trimming took 2 bases from V and 1 from J; bases not matched to a gene: 5. The germline CDR1 and CDR2 sequences are WNHNN and SYGVQD (reference sequence). The CDR3 spans 15 residues. CDR3 sequence reads: CASSETGAGSYEQYF. DNA for the CDR3: TGCGCCAGCAGTGAGACAGGGGCTGGGTCCTACGAGCAGTACTTC.

The chain is built from TRBV20-1 and TRBJ2-7; D may be TRBD2 (5 bases). Germline CDR1 reads DFQATT; CDR2 reads SNEGSKA (reference sequence). With 4 bases removed from V and 5 bases from J, the gap between germline ends came to 6 bases. This CDR3 is built from 10 residues. This CDR3 reads CSAKGDEQYF. CDR3 DNA sequence: TGCAGTGCTAAGGGAGACGAGCAGTACTTC.

This rearrangement joins TRBV4-1 to TRBJ2-3; 9 nucleotides line up with TRBD2. Germline values: CDR1 MGHRA, CDR2 YSYEKL. CDR3 size: 17 residues. J lost 3 bases, V lost 3 bases, and 10 bases had no gene match. CDR3 coding DNA: TGCGCCAGCAGCCATCTCAGACTAGCGGAAATGACAGATACGCAGTATTTT. Amino acid sequence: CASSHLRLAEMTDTQYF.

This chain links TRBV20-1 with TRBJ2-3; 9 bases are shared with TRBD2. The J segment lost 6 bases and the V segment lost 7 bases, leaving 8 bases of the junction unmatched. The CDR3 contains 13 residues. Germline lookup yields CDR1 DFQATT and CDR2 SNEGSKA (reference sequence). In DNA form, the CDR3 reads TGCAGTGAGGCGGGAGGGCCAGGCGATACGCAGTATTTT. As protein: CSEAGGPGDTQYF.

The rearrangement links TRBV9 to TRBJ1-3, with D unresolved. Per the germline V gene, CDR1 is SGDLS and CDR2 is YYNGEE. The CDR3 consists of 16 residues. V lost 0 bases to trimming and J lost 4 bases, with 14 bases between them. CDR3 sequence (DNA): TGTGCCAGCAGCGTAGGCCCTGGGCAGTCAGGAAACACCATATATTTT. Translating it yields CASSVGPGQSGNTIYF.

This clonotype was counted a single time. The chain joins TRBV4-3 to TRBJ1-5; 7 nucleotides align to TRBD1. Trimming at V came to 2 bases and at J to 7 bases, leaving 8 bases not matched to a gene. This CDR3 has 15 residues. In germline, CDR1 is LGHNA, CDR2 YSLEER. CDR3 DNA: TGCGCCAGCAGCCAATATGTGACAGGGAGACAGCCCCAGCATTTT. Its translation: CASSQYVTGRQPQHF.

This clonotype was detected many times. The rearrangement uses TRBV2 and TRBJ2-3; D remains ambiguous. V lost 5 bases and J 2 bases, leaving 5 bases between the germline ends. The CDR3 has 12 residues. Germline CDR1 and CDR2: SNHLY and FYNNEI. The DNA for the CDR3 is TGTGCCAGCAGTTCGGACACAGATACGCAGTATTTT. The encoded protein is CASSSDTDTQYF.

The chain recombines TRBV6-5 with TRBJ2-3; 7 bases match TRBD2. This CDR3 contains 16 residues. J lost 1 base, V lost 2 bases, and 6 bases had no gene match. Germline V gives CDR1 MNHEY, CDR2 SVGAGI. Here the CDR3 DNA reads TGTGCCAGCAGTTACAACCGGGCGGGAGGCACAGATACGCAGTATTTT. Translating it yields CASSYNRAGGTDTQYF.

This clonotype was found many times. The DNA for the CDR3 is TGTGCCACCAGCTCTAGGGGGCGGGAGGGCGATGAGCAGTTCTTC. Translating it yields CATSSRGREGDEQFF. The chain links TRBV15 to TRBJ2-1; TRBD2 agrees at 9 bases. With 5 bases clipped from V and 8 bases from J, the junction kept 10 bases outside the gene matches. This CDR3 is built from 15 residues. Germline loops: CDR1 LNHNV, CDR2 YYDKDF (reference sequence).

This rearrangement joins TRBV5-1 to TRBJ2-7, with unresolved D. The germline V and J ends were trimmed by 0 bases and 7 bases, with 11 bases remaining between them. Germline V gives CDR1 SGHRS, CDR2 YFSETQ. The CDR3 spans 13 residues. CDR3 protein: CASSLVADGEQYF. CDR3 nucleotide sequence: TGCGCCAGCAGCTTGGTAGCTGACGGGGAGCAGTACTTC.

This clonotype was counted at least ten times. The gene calls are TRBV28 and TRBJ1-6; unclear D gene. The ends were cut back, 6 bases at V and 5 bases at J, with 14 bases in the middle. The length of the CDR3 is 15 residues. CDR1 MDHEN and CDR2 SYDVKM come from the germline V gene. CDR3 sequence: CASSSEDWNNSPLHF. CDR3 sequence (DNA): TGTGCCAGCAGCTCCGAAGACTGGAATAATTCACCCCTCCACTTT.

The chain couples TRBV12-3 or TRBV12-4 to TRBJ2-7; D perhaps matches TRBD1 (6 bases). The CDR3 sequence is 16 residues long. V was shortened by 5 bases and J by 3 bases, with 20 bases between the two germline ends. This CDR3 is CASSLNSGASGYEQYF. DNA of the CDR3: TGTGCCAGCAGTCTGAATTCAGGGGCAAGTGGCTACGAGCAGTACTTC.

The rearrangement uses TRBV6-1 and TRBJ1-3; no firm D call. The CDR3 totals 19 residues. Germline V lookup: CDR1 MNHNS, CDR2 SASEGT. The germline V and J ends were trimmed by 5 bases and 0 bases, with 23 bases remaining between them. CDR3 amino acids: CASSLLGQKLALSGNTIYF. The CDR3 bases are TGTGCCAGCAGTCTCCTAGGGCAAAAACTTGCCCTCTCTGGAAACACCATATATTTT.

The chain carries TRBV11-2 and TRBJ2-2; maybe TRBD2 (5 bases). Germline V gene sequence: CDR1 SGHAT, CDR2 FQNNGV. CDR3 length equals 17 residues. Deletions cut 5 bases from V and 4 bases from J, with 20 bases between. The CDR3 is CASSPPTAGISTGELFF. In DNA, the CDR3 is TGTGCCAGCAGCCCCCCTACGGCGGGTATCTCCACCGGGGAGCTGTTTTTT.

The table lists this clonotype with many counts. The chain combines TRBV5-5 with TRBJ1-1; no clear D. With 0 bases removed from V and 4 bases from J, the gap between germline ends came to 10 bases. CDR1 is SGHKS and CDR2 is YYEKEE in the germline V gene (reference sequence). This CDR3 spans 14 amino acids. CDR3: CASSLVSRTTEAFF. The DNA of the CDR3 is TGTGCCAGCAGCTTGGTATCGAGGACCACTGAAGCTTTCTTT.

This chain uses TRBV3-1 with TRBJ2-3, with TRBD2 matching over 7 bases. V lost 1 base to trimming and J lost 2 bases; unmatched junction nucleotides: 6. CDR3 length: 16 residues. Germline V gene lookup returns CDR1 LGHDT and CDR2 YNNKEL (reference sequence). The CDR3 reads CASSQVSSGSTDTQYF. In DNA form, the CDR3 reads TGTGCCAGCAGCCAAGTATCTAGCGGCTCCACAGATACGCAGTATTTT.

In this sample, this clonotype turned up many times. V and J are TRBV30 and TRBJ1-5; TRBD1 matches at 8 bases. This CDR3 is built from 13 residues. Trimming took 5 bases from V and 2 from J; bases not matched to a gene: 2. Germline-derived CDR1 and CDR2 are GTSNPN and SVGIG (reference sequence). Here the CDR3 reads CAWGTGGNQPQHF. The CDR3 coding sequence is TGTGCCTGGGGGACAGGCGGCAATCAGCCCCAGCATTTT.

This clonotype was found many times. The chain links TRBV28 to TRBJ2-5; TRBD1 matches at 12 bases. The germline V gene encodes CDR1 MDHEN and CDR2 SYDVKM. This CDR3 region has 12 residues. V trimming: 2 bases; J trimming: 14 bases; junction bases outside the gene matches: 3. CDR3 sequence: CASSLKGQGAYF. CDR3 bases: TGTGCCAGCAGTTTAAAGGGACAGGGGGCCTACTTC.